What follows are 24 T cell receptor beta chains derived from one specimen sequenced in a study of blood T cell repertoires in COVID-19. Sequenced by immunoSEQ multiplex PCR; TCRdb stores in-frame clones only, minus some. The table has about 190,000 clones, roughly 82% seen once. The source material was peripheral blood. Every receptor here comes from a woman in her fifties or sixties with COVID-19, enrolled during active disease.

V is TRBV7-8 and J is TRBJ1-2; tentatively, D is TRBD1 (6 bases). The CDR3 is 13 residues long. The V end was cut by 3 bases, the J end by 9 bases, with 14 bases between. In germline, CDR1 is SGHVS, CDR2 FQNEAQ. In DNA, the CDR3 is TGTGCCAGCAGCTTCCAGGGGATAGCGAGCTACACCTTC. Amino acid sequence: CASSFQGIASYTF.

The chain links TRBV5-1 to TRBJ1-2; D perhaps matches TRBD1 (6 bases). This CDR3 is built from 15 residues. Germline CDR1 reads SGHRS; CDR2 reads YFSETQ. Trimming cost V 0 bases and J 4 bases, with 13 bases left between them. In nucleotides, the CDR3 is TGCGCCAGCAGCTTGGCGGACAGCGGATTCTATGGCTACACCTTC. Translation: CASSLADSGFYGYTF.

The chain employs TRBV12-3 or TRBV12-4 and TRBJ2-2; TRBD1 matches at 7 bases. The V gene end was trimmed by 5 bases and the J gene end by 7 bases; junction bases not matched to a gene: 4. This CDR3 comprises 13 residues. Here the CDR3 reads CASSPSGGGELFF. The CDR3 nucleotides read TGTGCCAGCAGTCCTTCAGGGGGCGGGGAGCTGTTTTTT.

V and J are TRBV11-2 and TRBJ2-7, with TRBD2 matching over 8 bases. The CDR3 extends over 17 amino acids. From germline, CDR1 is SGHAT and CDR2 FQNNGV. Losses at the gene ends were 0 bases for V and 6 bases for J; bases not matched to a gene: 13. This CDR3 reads CASSLDLGTGTRGEQYF. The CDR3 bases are TGTGCCAGCAGCTTAGATTTGGGAACCGGGACTAGGGGCGAGCAGTACTTC.

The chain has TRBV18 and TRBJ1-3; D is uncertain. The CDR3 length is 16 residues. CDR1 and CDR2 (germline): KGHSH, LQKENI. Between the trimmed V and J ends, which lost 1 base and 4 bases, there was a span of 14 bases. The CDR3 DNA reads TGTGCCAGCTCACCACGAGCCTCCGGTACGGGAAACACCATATATTTT. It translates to CASSPRASGTGNTIYF.

CDR3 protein: CASSLDRSREAFF. For the CDR3, the DNA is TGTGCCAGCAGCTTAGATCGATCCCGGGAAGCTTTCTTT. The rearrangement uses TRBV11-2 and TRBJ1-1; no clear D. Between the trimmed V and J ends, which lost 0 bases and 8 bases, there was a span of 10 bases. The length of the CDR3 is 13 residues. Germline CDR1 is SGHAT and CDR2 is FQNNGV.

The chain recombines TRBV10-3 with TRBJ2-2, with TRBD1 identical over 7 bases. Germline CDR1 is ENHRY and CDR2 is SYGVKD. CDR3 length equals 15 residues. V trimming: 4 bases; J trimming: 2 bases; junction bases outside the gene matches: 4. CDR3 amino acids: CAISGGTVNTGELFF. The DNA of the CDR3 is TGTGCCATCAGTGGTGGGACAGTTAACACCGGGGAGCTGTTTTTT.

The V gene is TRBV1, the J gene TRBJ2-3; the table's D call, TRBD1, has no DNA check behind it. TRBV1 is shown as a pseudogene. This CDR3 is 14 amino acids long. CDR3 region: CTSSHPLGPDTQYF. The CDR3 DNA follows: TGCACCAGCAGCCACCCCCTGGGCCCAGATACGCAGTATTTT.

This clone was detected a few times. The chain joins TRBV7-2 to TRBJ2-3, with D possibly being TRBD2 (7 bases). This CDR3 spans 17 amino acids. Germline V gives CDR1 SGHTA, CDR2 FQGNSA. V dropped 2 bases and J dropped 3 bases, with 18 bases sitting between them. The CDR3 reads CASSLLSGGAGTDTQYF. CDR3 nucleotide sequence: TGTGCCAGCAGCTTATTAAGTGGGGGGGCCGGGACAGATACGCAGTATTTT.

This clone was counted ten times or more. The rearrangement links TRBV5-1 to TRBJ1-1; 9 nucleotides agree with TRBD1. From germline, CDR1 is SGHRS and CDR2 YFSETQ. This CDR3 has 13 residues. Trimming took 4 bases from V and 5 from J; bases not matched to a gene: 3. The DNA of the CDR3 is TGCGCCAGCAGCGGGACAGGGAAGACTGAAGCTTTCTTT. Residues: CASSGTGKTEAFF.

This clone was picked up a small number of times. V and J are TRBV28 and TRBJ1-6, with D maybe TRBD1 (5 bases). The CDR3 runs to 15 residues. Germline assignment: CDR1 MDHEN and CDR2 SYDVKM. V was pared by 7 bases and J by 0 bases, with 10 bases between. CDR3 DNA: TGTGCCAGCAAGACAGATAGCTCCTATAATTCACCCCTCCACTTT. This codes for CASKTDSSYNSPLHF.

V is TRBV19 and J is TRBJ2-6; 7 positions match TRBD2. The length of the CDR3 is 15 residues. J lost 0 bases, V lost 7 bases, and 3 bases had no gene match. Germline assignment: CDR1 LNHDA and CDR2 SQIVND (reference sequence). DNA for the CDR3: TGTGCCAGTAACGGGGGGAGCTCTGGGGCCAACGTCCTGACTTTC. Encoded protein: CASNGGSSGANVLTF.

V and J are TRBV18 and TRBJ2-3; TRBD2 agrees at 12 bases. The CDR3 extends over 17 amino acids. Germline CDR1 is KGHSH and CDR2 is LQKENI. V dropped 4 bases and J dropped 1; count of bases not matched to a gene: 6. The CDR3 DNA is TGTGCCAGCTCACTGACTAGCGGGAGTGGAGGCACAGATACGCAGTATTTT. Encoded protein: CASSLTSGSGGTDTQYF.

CDR3 residues: CTSRLTGTDYYEQYV. In DNA, the CDR3 is TGCACCAGCAGGTTAACCGGGACAGACTACTACGAGCAGTACGTC. The chain recombines TRBV1 with TRBJ2-7; TRBD1, the D gene given by the table, was not confirmed from the DNA. TRBV1 is termed a pseudogene. This CDR3 spans 15 amino acids.

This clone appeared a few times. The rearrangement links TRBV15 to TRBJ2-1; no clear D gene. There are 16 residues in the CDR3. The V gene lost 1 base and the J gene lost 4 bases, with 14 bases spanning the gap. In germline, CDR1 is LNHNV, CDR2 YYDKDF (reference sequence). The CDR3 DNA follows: TGTGCCACCAGCAGAGGATACAGTTCCCGGTACAATGAGCAGTTCTTC. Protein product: CATSRGYSSRYNEQFF. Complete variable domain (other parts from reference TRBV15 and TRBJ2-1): DAMVIQNPRYQVTQFGKPVTLSCSQTLNHNVMYWYQQKSSQAPKLLFHYYDKDFNNEADTPDNFQSRRPNTSFCFLDIRSPGLGDTAMYLCATSRGYSSRYNEQFFGPGTRLTVL.

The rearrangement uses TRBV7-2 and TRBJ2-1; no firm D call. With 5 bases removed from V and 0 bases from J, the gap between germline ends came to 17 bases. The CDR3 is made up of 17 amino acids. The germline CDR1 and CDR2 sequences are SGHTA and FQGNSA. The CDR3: CASSLLPITASYNEQFF. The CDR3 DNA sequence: TGTGCCAGCAGCCTATTACCCATTACCGCCTCCTACAATGAGCAGTTCTTC.

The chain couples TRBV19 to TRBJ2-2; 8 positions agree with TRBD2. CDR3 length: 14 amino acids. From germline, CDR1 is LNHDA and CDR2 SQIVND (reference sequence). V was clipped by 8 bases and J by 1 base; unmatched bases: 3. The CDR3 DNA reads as TGTGCCAGTTCCGGGACTAGGAACACCGGGGAGCTGTTTTTT. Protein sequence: CASSGTRNTGELFF.

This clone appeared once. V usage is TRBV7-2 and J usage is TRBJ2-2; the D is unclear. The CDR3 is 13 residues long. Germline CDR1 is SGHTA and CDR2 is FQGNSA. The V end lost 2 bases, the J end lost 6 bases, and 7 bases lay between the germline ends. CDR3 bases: TGTGCCAGCAGCTTACCAGGCCCCGGGGAGCTGTTTTTT. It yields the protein CASSLPGPGELFF.

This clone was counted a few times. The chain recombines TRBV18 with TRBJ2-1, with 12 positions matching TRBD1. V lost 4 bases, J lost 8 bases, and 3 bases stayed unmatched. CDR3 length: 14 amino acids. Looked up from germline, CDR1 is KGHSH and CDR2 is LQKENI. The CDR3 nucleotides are TGTGCCAGCTCACTAGGGACAGGGGGCGATGAGCAGTTCTTC. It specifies CASSLGTGGDEQFF.

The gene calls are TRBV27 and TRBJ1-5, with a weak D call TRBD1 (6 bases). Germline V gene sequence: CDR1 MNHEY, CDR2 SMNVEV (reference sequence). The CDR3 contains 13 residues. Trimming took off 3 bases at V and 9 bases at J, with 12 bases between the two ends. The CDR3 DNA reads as TGTGCCAGCAGTTTGGACAGACTTAGGCCCCAGCATTTT. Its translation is CASSLDRLRPQHF.

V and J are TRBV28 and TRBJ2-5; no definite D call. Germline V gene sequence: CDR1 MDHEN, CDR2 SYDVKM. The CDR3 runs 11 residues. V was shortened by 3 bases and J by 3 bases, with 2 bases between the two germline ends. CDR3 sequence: CASSFKETQYF. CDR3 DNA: TGTGCCAGCAGTTTCAAAGAGACCCAGTACTTC.

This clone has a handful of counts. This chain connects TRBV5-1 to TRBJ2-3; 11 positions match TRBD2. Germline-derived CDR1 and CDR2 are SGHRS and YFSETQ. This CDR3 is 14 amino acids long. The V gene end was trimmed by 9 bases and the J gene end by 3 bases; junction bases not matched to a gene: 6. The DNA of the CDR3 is TGCGCCACCAGACTAGCGGGGTATACAGATACGCAGTATTTT. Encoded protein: CATRLAGYTDTQYF.

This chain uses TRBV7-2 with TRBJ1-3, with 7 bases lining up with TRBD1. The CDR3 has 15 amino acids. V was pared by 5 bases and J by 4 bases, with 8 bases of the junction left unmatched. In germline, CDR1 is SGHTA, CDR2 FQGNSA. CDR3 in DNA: TGTGCCAGCAGCCCCAACAGGGGCCGGGGAAACACCATATATTTT. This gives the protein CASSPNRGRGNTIYF. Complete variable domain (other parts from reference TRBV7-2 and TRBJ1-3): GAGVSQSPSNKVTEKGKDVELRCDPISGHTALYWYRQSLGQGLEFLIYFQGNSAPDKSGLPSDRFSAERTGGSVSTLTIQRTQQEDSAVYLCASSPNRGRGNTIYFGEGSWLTVV.

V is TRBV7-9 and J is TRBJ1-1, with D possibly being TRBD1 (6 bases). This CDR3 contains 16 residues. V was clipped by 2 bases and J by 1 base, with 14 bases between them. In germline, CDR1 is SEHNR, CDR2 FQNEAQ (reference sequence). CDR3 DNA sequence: TGTGCCAGCAGCTTAACCGGCAGGGGAGCGAACACTGAAGCTTTCTTT. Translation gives CASSLTGRGANTEAFF.